The text below deals with one TCR beta chain. This record belongs to a study of blood T cells in healthy people across ages. Primers used in a second PCR of roughly 6 to 11 cycles were a sample-barcoded 5' primer and a J-beta primer mix. One entry per CDR3 protein, called by TCRdb with MiXCR from the 5' RACE reads. The profile shows fewer than 750,000 distinct CDR3 sequences, over 40% of them singletons. CDR3 length equals 15 residues. Trimming removed 5 bases from V and 2 bases from J, with 14 bases in between. Sequenced: blood. The clonotype originates from an elderly woman in good health. The genes are TRBV12-3 or TRBV12-4 and TRBJ2-3; weak D call: TRBD2 (5 bases). The DNA of the CDR3 is TGTGCCAGCAGTGCGCTAAGGACTTTCACAGATACGCAGTATTTT. Residues: CASSALRTFTDTQYF.